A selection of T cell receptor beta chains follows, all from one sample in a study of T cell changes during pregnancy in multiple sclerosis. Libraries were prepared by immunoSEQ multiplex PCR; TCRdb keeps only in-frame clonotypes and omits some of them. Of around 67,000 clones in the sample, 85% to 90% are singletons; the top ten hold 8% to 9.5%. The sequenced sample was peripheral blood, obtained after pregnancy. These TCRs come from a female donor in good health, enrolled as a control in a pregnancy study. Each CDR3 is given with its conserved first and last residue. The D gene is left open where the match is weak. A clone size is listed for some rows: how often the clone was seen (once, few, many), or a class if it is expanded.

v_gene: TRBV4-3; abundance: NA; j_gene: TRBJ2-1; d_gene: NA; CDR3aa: CASSQDPSSYNEQFF; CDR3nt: TGCGCCAGCAGCCAAGACCCGAGCTCCTACAATGAGCAGTTCTTC
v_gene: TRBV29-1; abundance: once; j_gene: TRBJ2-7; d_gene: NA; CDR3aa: CSADNGYEQYF; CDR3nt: TGCAGCGCCGATAACGGCTACGAGCAGTACTTC
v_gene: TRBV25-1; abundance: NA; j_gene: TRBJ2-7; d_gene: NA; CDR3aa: CASSEYTGYEQYF; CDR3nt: TGTGCCAGCAGTGAATACACGGGTTACGAGCAGTACTTC
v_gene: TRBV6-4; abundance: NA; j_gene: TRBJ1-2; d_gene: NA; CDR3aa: CASSDLDRNYGYTF; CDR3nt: TGTGCCAGCAGTGACCTAGACAGAAACTATGGCTACACCTTC
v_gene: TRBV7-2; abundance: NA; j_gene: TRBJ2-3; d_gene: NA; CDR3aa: CASSLVQGVDTQYF; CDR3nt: TGTGCCAGCAGCTTAGTCCAGGGTGTAGATACGCAGTATTTT
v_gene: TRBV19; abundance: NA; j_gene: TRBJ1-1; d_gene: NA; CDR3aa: CASSPEDSGIMNTEAFF; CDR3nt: TGTGCCAGTAGTCCGGAGGACAGTGGAATAATGAACACTGAAGCTTTCTTT
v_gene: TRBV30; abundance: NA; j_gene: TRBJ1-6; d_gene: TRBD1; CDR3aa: CAWSGRGQGVGSPLHF; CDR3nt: TGTGCCTGGAGTGGTAGGGGACAGGGGGTCGGTTCACCCCTCCACTTT
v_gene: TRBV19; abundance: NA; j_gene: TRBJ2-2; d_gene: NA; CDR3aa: CATTQGRGLTGELFF; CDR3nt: TGTGCCACTACCCAAGGAAGGGGACTTACGGGGGAGCTGTTTTTT
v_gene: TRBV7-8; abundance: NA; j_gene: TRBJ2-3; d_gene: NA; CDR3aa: CASNRTAFSTDTQYF; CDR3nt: TGTGCCAGCAATAGGACAGCCTTCAGCACAGATACGCAGTATTTT
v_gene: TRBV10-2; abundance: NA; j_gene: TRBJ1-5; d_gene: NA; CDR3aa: CASSGMKGGSNQPQHF; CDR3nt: TGCGCCAGCAGTGGAATGAAGGGAGGGAGCAATCAGCCCCAGCATTTT
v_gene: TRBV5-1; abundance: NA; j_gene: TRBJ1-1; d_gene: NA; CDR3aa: CASSFRDMNTEAFF; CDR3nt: TGCGCCAGCAGCTTCCGGGACATGAACACTGAAGCTTTCTTT
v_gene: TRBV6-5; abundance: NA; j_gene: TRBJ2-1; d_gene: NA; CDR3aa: CASSYSFPGYNEQFF; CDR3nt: TGTGCCAGCAGTTACAGCTTCCCCGGCTACAATGAGCAGTTCTTC
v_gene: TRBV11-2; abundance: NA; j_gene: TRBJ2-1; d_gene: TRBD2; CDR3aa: CASSFRTSGRAQTYNEQFF; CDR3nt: TGTGCCAGCAGCTTTAGGACTAGCGGGAGGGCCCAAACCTACAATGAGCAGTTCTTC
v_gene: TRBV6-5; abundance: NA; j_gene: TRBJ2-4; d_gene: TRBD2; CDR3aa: CASLSQSGRANIQYF; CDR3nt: TGTGCCAGCCTATCTCAGAGCGGGAGGGCGAACATTCAGTACTTC
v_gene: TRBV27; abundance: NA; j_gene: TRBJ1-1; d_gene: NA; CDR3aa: CASSALNRNTEAFF; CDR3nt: TGTGCCAGCAGTGCGTTAAACAGGAACACTGAAGCTTTCTTT
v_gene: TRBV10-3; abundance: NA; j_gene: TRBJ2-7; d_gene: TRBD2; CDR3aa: CAISVLADEPYEQYF; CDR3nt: TGTGCCATCAGTGTTCTAGCGGATGAACCCTACGAGCAGTACTTC
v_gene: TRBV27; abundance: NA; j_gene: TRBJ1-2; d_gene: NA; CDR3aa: CASSLYGGNYGYTF; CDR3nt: TGTGCCAGCAGTTTATATGGGGGCAACTATGGCTACACCTTC
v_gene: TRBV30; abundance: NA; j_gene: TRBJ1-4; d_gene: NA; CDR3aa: CAWRPGGEWLFF; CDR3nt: TGTGCCTGGCGGCCCGGGGGGGAGTGGCTGTTTTTT
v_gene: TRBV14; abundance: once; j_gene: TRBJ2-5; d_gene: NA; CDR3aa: CASSQVMETQYF; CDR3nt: TGTGCCAGCAGCCAAGTTATGGAGACCCAGTACTTC
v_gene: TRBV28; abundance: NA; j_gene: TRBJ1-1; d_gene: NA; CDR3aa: CASSSPLTEAFF; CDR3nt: TGTGCCAGCAGTTCTCCCCTCACTGAAGCTTTCTTT
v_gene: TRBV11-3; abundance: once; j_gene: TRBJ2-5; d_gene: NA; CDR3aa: CASSFGQSPETQYF; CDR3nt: TGTGCCAGCAGCTTCGGACAATCCCCGGAGACCCAGTACTTC
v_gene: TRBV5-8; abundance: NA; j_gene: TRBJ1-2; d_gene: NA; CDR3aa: CASSFQGDYGYTF; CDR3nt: TGTGCCAGCAGCTTCCAAGGGGACTATGGCTACACCTTC
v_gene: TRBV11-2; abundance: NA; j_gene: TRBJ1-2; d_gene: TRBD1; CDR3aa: CASSLDLQGSNYGYTF; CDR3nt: TGTGCCAGCAGCTTAGATTTACAGGGGAGTAACTATGGCTACACCTTC
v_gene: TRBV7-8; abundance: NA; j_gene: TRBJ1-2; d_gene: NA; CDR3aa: CASSLAQARYGYTF; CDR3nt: TGTGCCAGCAGCTTAGCCCAGGCGAGATATGGCTACACCTTC
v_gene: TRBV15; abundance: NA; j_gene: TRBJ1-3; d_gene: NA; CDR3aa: CATSPEGNRAGNTIYF; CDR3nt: TGTGCCACCAGCCCCGAAGGAAACAGGGCGGGAAACACCATATATTTT
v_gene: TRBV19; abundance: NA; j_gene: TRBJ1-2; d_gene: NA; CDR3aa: CASSIWVTEGYTF; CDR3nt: TGTGCCAGTAGTATCTGGGTTACAGAGGGCTACACCTTC
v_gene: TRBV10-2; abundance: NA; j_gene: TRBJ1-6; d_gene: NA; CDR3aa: CASSESGGYNSPLHF; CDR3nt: TGCGCCAGCAGTGAGTCGGGGGGCTATAATTCACCCCTCCACTTT
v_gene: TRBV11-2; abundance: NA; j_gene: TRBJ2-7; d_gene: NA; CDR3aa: CASSLDISTEQYF; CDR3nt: TGTGCCAGCAGCTTAGATATTTCTACGGAGCAGTACTTC
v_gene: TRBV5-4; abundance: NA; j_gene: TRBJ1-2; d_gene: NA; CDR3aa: CASSLGGGPGYTF; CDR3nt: TGTGCCAGCAGCTTGGGGGGGGGTCCTGGCTACACCTTC
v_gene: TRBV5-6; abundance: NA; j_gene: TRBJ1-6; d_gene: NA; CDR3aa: CASSDLGGTGLVTLHF; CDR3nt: TGTGCCAGCAGCGACCTGGGAGGGACGGGTCTTGTGACCCTCCACTTT
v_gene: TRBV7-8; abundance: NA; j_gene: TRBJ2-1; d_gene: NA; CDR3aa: CASSSTRANEQFF; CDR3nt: TGTGCCAGCAGCTCTACGAGGGCCAATGAGCAGTTCTTC
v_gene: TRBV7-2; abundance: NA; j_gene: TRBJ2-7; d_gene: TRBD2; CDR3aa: CASSLVLADYEQYF; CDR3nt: TGTGCCAGCAGCTTAGTACTAGCGGACTACGAGCAGTACTTC
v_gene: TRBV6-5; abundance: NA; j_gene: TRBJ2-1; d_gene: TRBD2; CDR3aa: CASSFLTSDEQFF; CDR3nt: TGTGCCAGCAGTTTCCTTACTAGCGATGAGCAGTTCTTC
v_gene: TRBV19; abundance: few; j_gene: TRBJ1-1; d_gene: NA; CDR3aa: CASETAAAEAFF; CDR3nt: TGTGCCAGCGAGACTGCCGCGGCTGAAGCTTTCTTT
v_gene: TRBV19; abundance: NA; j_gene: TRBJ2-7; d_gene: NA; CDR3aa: CASSIDRQSYEQYF; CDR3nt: TGTGCCAGTAGTATAGATCGACAGAGTTACGAGCAGTACTTC
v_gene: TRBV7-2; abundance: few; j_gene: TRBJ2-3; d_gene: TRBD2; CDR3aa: CASSLREGDTQYF; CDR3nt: TGTGCCAGCAGCTTACGGGAGGGTGATACGCAGTATTTT
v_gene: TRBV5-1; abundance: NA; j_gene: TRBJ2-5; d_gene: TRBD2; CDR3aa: CASSLELAEETQYF; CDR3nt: TGCGCCAGCAGCTTGGAACTAGCGGAGGAGACCCAGTACTTC
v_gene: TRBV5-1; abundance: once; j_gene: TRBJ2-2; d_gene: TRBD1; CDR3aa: CASSLGQGFEELFF; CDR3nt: TGCGCCAGCAGCTTGGGACAGGGGTTTGAGGAGCTGTTTTTT
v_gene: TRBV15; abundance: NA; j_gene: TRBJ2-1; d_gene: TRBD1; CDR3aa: CATSRDPGAGGYNEQFF; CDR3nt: TGTGCCACCAGCAGAGACCCCGGGGCAGGGGGCTACAATGAGCAGTTCTTC
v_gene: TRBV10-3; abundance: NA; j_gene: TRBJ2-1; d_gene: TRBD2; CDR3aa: CATQTSGRASYNEQFF; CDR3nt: TGTGCCACGCAGACTAGCGGGAGAGCGTCCTACAATGAGCAGTTCTTC
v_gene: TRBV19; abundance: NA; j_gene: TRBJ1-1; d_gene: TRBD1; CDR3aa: CASSDTGGTEAFF; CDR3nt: TGTGCCAGTAGTGATACAGGGGGCACTGAAGCTTTCTTT
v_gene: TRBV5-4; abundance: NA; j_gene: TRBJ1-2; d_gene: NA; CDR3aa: CASSLAGVGGYTF; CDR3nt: TGTGCCAGCAGCTTGGCCGGGGTAGGTGGCTACACCTTC
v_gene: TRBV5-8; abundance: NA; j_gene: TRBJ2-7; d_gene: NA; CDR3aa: CASSLGQGPSYEQYF; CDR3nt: TGTGCCAGCAGCTTGGGCCAGGGGCCATCCTACGAGCAGTACTTC
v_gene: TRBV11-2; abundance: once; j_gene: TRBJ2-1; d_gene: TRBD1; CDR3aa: CASSLDGGQGAGNEQFF; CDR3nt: TGTGCCAGCAGCTTAGATGGGGGACAGGGGGCAGGCAATGAGCAGTTCTTC
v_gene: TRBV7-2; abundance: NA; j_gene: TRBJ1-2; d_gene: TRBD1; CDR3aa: CASSDKSTGYSGYTF; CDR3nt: TGTGCCAGCAGCGACAAATCGACAGGGTATTCTGGCTACACCTTC
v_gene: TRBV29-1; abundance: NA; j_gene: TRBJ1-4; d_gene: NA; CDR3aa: CSVEGQPGGKLFF; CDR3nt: TGCAGCGTTGAAGGTCAGCCAGGCGGGAAACTGTTTTTT
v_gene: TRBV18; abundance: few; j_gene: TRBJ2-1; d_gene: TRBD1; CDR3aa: CASSQGTGGPSYNEQFF; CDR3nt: TGTGCCAGCTCACAAGGGACAGGGGGGCCCTCCTACAATGAGCAGTTCTTC
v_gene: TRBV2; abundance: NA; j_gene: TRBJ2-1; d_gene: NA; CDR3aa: CAVFPDSSNEQFF; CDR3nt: TGTGCCGTCTTCCCGGACAGTTCCAATGAGCAGTTCTTC
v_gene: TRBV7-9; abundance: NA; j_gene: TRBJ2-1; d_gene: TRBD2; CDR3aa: CASSFLAGGLNNEQFF; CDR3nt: TGTGCCAGCAGCTTCCTAGCGGGGGGGCTAAACAATGAGCAGTTCTTC
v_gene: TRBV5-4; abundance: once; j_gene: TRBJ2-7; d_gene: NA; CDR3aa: CASSLAGLDRYEQYF; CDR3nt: TGTGCCAGCAGCTTGGCCGGTCTGGACAGATACGAGCAGTACTTC
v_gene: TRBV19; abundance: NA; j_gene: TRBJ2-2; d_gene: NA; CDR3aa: CASSIRIAGPSGELFF; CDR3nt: TGTGCCAGTAGTATAAGGATCGCGGGGCCCTCCGGGGAGCTGTTTTTT
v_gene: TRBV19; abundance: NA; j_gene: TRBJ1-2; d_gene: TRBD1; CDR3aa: CASRSGGAWGYTF; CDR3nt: TGTGCCAGTAGGTCAGGGGGCGCCTGGGGCTACACCTTC
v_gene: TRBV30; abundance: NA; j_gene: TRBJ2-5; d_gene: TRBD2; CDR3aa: CAWSRIAGRETQYF; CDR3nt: TGTGCCTGGAGTAGGATAGCGGGCAGAGAGACCCAGTACTTC
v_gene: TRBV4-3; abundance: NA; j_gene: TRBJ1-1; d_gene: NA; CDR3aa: CASSRGIAMNTEAFF; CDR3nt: TGCGCCAGCAGCAGGGGCATAGCTATGAACACTGAAGCTTTCTTT
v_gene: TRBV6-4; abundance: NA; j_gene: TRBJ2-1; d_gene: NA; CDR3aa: CASSPGPWSYNEQFF; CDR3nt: TGTGCCAGCAGTCCAGGGCCCTGGTCCTACAATGAGCAGTTCTTC
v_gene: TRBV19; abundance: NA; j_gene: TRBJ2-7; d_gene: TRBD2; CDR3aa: CASSIGLAGTYEQYF; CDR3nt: TGTGCCAGTAGTATAGGACTAGCGGGAACCTACGAGCAGTACTTC